The present entry profiles one T cell receptor beta chain with its context. Trimming took off 4 bases at V and 3 bases at J, with 16 bases between the two ends. Per germline, CDR1 SGHRS and CDR2 YFSETQ. CDR3 length: 16 residues. The data derive from a study of blood T cell repertoires in COVID-19. In the study overall: Some COVID-19 samples were acute and others convalescent; all came from the United States, Italy and Spain. The analysed material was cDNA or gDNA that came from T cells, B-cell-depleted T cells, or PBMCs.

Per the study methods: Amplification from reference gene primers served as the basis for estimated nucleated cell counts. Sequenced by immunoSEQ multiplex PCR; TCRdb stores in-frame clones only, minus some. For V, J and clone size, that table is used; D and trimming come from the DNA. The table shows 410,000 or so clones, with just over 85% occurring only once. The gene calls are TRBV5-1 and TRBJ1-4; D perhaps matches TRBD1 (6 bases). The clonotype originates from a young woman with active or convalescent COVID-19. Sequencing used peripheral blood. The CDR3 coding sequence is TGCGCCAGCAGCCCGCAGGGGATTGGGGCTAATGAAAAACTGTTTTTT. This codes for CASSPQGIGANEKLFF.